Reported below is one T cell receptor (beta chain). The antigen remains undetermined. Only in-frame clones appear in the TCRdb table, and some are missing; sequencing was by immunoSEQ multiplex PCR. This sample has approximately 270,000 clones, with less than 90% found just once. The data derive from a study of cytomegalovirus exposure and HLA in healthy donors. Study-wide results and limits: Whilst most TCR sequences proved rare, a subset of public TCRs occurred across many donors. The study flagged about 150 TCR beta chains as cytomegalovirus-associated.

Germline CDR1 reads MNHEY; CDR2 reads SVGAGI. CDR3 length equals 14 residues. With 4 bases clipped from V and 8 bases from J, the junction kept 6 bases outside the gene matches. This clonotype was sampled from a man between 18 and 29 years old in good health and CMV-seropositive. The sequenced sample consisted of PBMCs. The J gene is TRBJ2-1, the V gene TRBV6-5; TRBD2 aligns across 9 bases. The CDR3 region has the DNA TGTGCCAGCAGTTTTGGACTAGCGTCGTATGAGCAGTTCTTC. This gives the protein CASSFGLASYEQFF.